Included here is one TCR beta chain sequence, with context. This specimen comes from a study of T cell changes during pregnancy in multiple sclerosis. Measured with immunoSEQ multiplex PCR; TCRdb has only the in-frame clones, and not every one. This table holds about 28,000 clones, around 92% found once. The V segment lost 0 bases and the J segment 7 bases; nucleotides outside the gene matches: 6. Germline V lookup: CDR1 SEHNR, CDR2 FQNEAQ (reference sequence). This CDR3 contains 16 residues. This receptor was identified in a female donor in good health, enrolled as a control in a pregnancy study. The rearrangement joins TRBV7-9 to TRBJ1-4; 9 nucleotides align to TRBD1. This specimen consisted of peripheral blood, obtained in the first trimester of pregnancy. CDR3 protein: CASSLAGTGLAEKLFF. CDR3 sequence (DNA): TGTGCCAGCAGCTTAGCCGGGACAGGGCTCGCTGAAAAACTGTTTTTT.